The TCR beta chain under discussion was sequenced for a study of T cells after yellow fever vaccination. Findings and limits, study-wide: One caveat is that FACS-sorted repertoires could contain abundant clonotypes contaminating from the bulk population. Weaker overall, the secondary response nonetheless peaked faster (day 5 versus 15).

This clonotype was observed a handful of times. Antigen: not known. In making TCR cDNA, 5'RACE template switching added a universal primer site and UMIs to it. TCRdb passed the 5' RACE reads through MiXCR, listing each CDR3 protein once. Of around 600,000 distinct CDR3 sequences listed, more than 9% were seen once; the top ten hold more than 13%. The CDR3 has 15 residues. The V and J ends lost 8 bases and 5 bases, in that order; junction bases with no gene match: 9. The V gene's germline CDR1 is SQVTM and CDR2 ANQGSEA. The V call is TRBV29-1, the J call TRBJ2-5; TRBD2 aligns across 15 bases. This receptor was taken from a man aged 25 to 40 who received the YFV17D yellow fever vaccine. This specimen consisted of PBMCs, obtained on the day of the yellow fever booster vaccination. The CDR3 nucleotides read TGCAGCATGACAGGACTAGCGGGAGGGGTGGAGACCCAGTACTTC. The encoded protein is CSMTGLAGGVETQYF.